This TCR beta chain stems from a study of shared clonotypes between healthy human individuals. Study at large: CD4 naive and CD4 memory each took three plates per donor, while CD8 naive took two and CD8 memory one. Study-level findings and limits: The sharing of approximately 5.1% of naive CD4 clonotypes was seen across a handful of donors.

A CD45RA+ naive subset and a CD45RA-negative memory subset were split from CD4+ cells. A word on this clone: As yet, its antigen is unknown.

Trimming cost V 5 bases and J 6 bases; bases outside gene matches: 4. Germline CDR1 and CDR2: LNHDA and SQIVND (reference sequence). This CDR3 region has 12 residues. Under the authors' procedure: Junction-only sequences without quality scores were provided by ImmunoSEQ, so filtering was different. Data came from immunoSEQ multiplex PCR; TCRdb stores just in-frame clones and leaves some out. The V and J calls and the clone size are those of that table, but D and trimming were determined from the DNA. This table has millions of clones, about 92% appearing once. V and J are TRBV19 and TRBJ2-7, with 7 positions matching TRBD1. Sequencing was carried out using naive CD4+ T cells from PBMCs. The sample's subset: CD45RA+ positively selected. The TCR sequence derives from a man aged 18 to 30 in good health. Some clones in this sample may be carry-over from other donors' samples. CDR3 region: CASSLRTGEQYF. The CDR3 DNA is TGTGCCAGTAGTCTCCGGACAGGCGAGCAGTACTTC. Full variable domain (missing parts from reference TRBV19 and TRBJ2-7): DGGITQSPKYLFRKEGQNVTLSCEQNLNHDAMYWYRQDPGQGLRLIYYSQIVNDFQKGDIAEGYSVSREKKESFPLTVTSAQKNPTAFYLCASSLRTGEQYFGPGTRLTVT.